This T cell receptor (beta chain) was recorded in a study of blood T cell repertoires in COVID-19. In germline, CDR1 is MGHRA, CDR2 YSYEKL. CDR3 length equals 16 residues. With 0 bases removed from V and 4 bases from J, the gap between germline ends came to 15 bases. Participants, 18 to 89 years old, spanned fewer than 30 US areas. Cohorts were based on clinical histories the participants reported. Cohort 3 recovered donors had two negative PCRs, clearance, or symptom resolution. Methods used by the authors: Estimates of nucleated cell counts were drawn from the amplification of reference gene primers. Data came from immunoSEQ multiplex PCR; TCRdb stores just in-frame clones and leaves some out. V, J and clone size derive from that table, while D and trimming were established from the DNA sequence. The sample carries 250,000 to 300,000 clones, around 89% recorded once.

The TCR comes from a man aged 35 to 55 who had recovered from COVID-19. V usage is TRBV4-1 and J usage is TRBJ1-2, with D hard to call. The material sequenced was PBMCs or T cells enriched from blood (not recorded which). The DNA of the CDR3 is TGCGCCAGCAGCCAAGATCTCGGGGTAGGTGGCTATGGCTACACCTTC. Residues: CASSQDLGVGGYGYTF.